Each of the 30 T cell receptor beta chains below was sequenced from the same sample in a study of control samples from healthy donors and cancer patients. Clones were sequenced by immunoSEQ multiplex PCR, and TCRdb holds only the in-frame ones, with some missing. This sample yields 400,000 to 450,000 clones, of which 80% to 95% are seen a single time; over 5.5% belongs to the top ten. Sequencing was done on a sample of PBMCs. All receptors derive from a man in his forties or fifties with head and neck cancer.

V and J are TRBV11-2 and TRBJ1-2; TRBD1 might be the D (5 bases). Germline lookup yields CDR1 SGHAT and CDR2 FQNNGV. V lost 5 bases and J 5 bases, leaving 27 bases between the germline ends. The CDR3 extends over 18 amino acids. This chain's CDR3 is CASSPIGGTPRNRYGYTF. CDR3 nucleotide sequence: TGTGCCAGCAGCCCTATTGGGGGGACCCCTCGAAACCGGTATGGCTACACCTTC.

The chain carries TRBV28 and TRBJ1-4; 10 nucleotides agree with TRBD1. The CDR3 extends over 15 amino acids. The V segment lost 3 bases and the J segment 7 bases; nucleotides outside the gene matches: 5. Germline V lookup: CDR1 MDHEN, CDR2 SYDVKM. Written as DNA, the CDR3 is TGTGCCAGCAGTTTCGTTGGACAGGGGGGTGAAAAACTGTTTTTT. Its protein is CASSFVGQGGEKLFF. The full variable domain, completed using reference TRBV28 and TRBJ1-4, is DVKVTQSSRYLVKRTGEKVFLECVQDMDHENMFWYRQDPGLGLRLIYFSYDVKMKEKGDIPEGYSVSREKKERFSLILESASTNQTSMYLCASSFVGQGGEKLFFGSGTQLSVL.

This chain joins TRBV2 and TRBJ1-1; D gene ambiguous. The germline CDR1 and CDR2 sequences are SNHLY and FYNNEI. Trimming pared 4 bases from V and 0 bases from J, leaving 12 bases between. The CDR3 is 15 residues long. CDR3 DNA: TGTGCCAGCAGTGCACGGCAGCCCATGAACACTGAAGCTTTCTTT. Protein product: CASSARQPMNTEAFF. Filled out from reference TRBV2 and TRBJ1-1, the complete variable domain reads EPEVTQTPSHQVTQMGQEVILRCVPISNHLYFYWYRQILGQKVEFLVSFYNNEISEKSEIFDDQFSVERPDGSNFTLKIRSTKLEDSAMYFCASSARQPMNTEAFFGQGTRLTVV.

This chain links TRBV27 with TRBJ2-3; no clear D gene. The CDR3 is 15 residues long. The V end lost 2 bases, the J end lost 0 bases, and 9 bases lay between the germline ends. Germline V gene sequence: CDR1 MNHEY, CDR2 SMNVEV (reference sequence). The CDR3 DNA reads TGTGCCAGCAGTTTAACTGGCCTCAGCACAGATACGCAGTATTTT. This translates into CASSLTGLSTDTQYF.

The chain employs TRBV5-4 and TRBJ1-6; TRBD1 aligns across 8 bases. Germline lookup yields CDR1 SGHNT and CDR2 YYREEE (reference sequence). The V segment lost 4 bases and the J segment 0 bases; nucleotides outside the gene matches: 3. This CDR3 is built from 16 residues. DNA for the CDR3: TGTGCCAGCAGCCCCGGACAGGGCTCCTATAATTCACCCCTCCACTTT. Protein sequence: CASSPGQGSYNSPLHF.

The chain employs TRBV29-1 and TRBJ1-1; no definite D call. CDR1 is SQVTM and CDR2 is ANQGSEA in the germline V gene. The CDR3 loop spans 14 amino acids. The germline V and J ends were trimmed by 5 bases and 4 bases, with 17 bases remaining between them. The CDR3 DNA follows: TGCAGCGTTAGCGTCGGGCCGGCGGGCACTGAAGCTTTCTTT. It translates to CSVSVGPAGTEAFF.

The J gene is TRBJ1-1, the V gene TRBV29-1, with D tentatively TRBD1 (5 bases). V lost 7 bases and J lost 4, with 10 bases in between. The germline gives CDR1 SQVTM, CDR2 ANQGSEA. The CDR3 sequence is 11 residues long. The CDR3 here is CSGGRGTEAFF. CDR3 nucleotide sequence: TGCAGCGGGGGACGGGGCACTGAAGCTTTCTTT.

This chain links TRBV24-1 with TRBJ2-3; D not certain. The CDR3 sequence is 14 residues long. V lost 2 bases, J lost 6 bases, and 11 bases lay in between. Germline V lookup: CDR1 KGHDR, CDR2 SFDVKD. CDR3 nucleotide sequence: TGTGCCACCAGTGATTCCAGAGAGACGGATACGCAGTATTTT. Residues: CATSDSRETDTQYF.

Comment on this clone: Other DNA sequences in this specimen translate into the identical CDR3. As DNA, the CDR3 is TGTGCCAGCAGCCCCGGGACTAGCGGCTACAATGAGCAGTTCTTC. Its translation: CASSPGTSGYNEQFF. The V call is TRBV7-3, the J call TRBJ2-1; 11 nucleotides line up with TRBD2. This CDR3 is built from 15 residues. V was pared by 5 bases and J by 3 bases, with 3 bases of the junction left unmatched. Per germline, CDR1 SGHTA and CDR2 FQGTGA.

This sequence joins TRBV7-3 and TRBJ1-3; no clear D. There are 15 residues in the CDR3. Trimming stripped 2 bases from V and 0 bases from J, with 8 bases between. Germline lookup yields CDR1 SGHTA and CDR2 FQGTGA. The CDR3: CASSLGRSSGNTIYF. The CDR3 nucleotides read TGTGCCAGCAGCTTAGGGCGGAGCTCTGGAAACACCATATATTTT.

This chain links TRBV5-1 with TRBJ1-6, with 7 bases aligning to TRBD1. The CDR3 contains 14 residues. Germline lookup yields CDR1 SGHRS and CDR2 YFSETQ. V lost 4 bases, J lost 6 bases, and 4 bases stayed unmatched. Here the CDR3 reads CASSVRDSNSPLHF. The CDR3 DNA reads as TGCGCCAGCAGCGTAAGGGACAGTAATTCACCCCTCCACTTT.

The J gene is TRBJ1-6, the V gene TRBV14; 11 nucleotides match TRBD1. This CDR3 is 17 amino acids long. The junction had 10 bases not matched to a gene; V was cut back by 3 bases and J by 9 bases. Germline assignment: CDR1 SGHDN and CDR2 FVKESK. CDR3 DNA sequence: TGTGCCAGCAGCCAGGTGGCCCCGGGACAGGGGGGTTCACCCCTCCACTTT. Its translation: CASSQVAPGQGGSPLHF.

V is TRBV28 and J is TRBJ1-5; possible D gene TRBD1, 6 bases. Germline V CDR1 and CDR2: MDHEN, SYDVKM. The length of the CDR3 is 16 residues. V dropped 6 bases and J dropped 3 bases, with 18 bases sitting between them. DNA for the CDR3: TGTGCCAGCAGAGCACCGGGGACACAAATCAATCAGCCCCAGCATTTT. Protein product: CASRAPGTQINQPQHF.

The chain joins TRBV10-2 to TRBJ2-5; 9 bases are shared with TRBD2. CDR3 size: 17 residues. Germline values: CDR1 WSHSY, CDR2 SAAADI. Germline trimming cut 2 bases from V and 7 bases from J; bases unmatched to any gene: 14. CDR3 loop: CASSERDAGGPRGTQYF. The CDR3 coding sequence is TGCGCCAGCAGTGAGAGAGACGCGGGAGGGCCTCGGGGGACCCAGTACTTC.

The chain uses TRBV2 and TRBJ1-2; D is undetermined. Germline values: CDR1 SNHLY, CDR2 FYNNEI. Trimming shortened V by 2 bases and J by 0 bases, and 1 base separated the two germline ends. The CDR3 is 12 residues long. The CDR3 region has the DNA TGTGCCAGCAGTGAAACTAACTATGGCTACACCTTC. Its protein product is CASSETNYGYTF.

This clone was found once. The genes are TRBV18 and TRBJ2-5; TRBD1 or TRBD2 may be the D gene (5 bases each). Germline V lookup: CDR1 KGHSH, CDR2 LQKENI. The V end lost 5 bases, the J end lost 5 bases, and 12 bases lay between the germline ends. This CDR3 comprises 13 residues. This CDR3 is CASSEGTLETQYF. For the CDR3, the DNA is TGTGCCAGCTCAGAGGGGACCCTCGAGACCCAGTACTTC. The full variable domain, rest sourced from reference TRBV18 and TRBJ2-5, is NAGVMQNPRHLVRRRGQEARLRCSPMKGHSHVYWYRQLPEEGLKFMVYLQKENIIDESGMPKERFSAEFPKEGPSILRIQQVVRGDSAAYFCASSEGTLETQYFGPGTRLLVL.

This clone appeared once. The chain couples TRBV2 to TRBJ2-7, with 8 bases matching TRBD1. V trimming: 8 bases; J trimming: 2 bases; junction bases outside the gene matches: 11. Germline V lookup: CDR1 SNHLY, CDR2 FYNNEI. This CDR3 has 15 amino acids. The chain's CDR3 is CASDSNSGGPYEQYF. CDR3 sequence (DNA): TGTGCCAGCGACTCCAACTCAGGGGGCCCCTACGAGCAGTACTTC. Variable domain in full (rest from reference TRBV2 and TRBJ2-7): EPEVTQTPSHQVTQMGQEVILRCVPISNHLYFYWYRQILGQKVEFLVSFYNNEISEKSEIFDDQFSVERPDGSNFTLKIRSTKLEDSAMYFCASDSNSGGPYEQYFGPGTRLTVT.

The CDR3 protein is CASSADYRGEQYF. The CDR3 DNA is TGTGCCAGCAGCGCAGACTACAGGGGAGAGCAGTACTTC. The V gene is TRBV9, the J gene TRBJ2-7, with 7 bases aligning to TRBD1. The V gene's germline CDR1 is SGDLS and CDR2 YYNGEE. V lost 3 bases to trimming and J lost 7 bases; unmatched junction nucleotides: 7. This CDR3 contains 13 residues.

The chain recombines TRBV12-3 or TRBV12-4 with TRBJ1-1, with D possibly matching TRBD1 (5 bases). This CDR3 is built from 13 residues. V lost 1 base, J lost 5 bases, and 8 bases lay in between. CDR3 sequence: CASSLGAGTEAFF. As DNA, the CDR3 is TGTGCCAGCAGTTTAGGGGCAGGGACTGAAGCTTTCTTT.

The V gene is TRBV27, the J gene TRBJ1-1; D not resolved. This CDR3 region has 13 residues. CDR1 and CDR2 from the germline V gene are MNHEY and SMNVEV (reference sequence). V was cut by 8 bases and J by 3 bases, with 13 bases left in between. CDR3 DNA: TGTGCCAGCCACCCCGGTGGTTACACTGAAGCTTTCTTT. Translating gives CASHPGGYTEAFF.

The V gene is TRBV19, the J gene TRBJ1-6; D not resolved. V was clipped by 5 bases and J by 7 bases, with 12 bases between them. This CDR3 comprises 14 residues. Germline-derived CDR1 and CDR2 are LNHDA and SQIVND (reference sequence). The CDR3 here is CASSERPNNSPLHF. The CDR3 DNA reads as TGTGCCAGTAGTGAACGGCCGAACAATTCACCCCTCCACTTT.

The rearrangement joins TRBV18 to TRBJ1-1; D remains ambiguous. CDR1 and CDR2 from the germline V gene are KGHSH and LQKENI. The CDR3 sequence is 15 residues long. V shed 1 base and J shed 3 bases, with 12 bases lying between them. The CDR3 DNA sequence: TGTGCCAGCTCACCACTGGACGGGTCGCACACTGAAGCTTTCTTT. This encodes CASSPLDGSHTEAFF. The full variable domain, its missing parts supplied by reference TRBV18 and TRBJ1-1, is NAGVMQNPRHLVRRRGQEARLRCSPMKGHSHVYWYRQLPEEGLKFMVYLQKENIIDESGMPKERFSAEFPKEGPSILRIQQVVRGDSAAYFCASSPLDGSHTEAFFGQGTRLTVV.

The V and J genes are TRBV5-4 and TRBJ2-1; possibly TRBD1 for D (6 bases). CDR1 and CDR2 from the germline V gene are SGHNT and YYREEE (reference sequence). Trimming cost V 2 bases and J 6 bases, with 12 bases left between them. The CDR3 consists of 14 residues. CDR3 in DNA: TGTGCCAGCAGCTTTAACCAGGGGCTCAATGAGCAGTTCTTC. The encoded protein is CASSFNQGLNEQFF.

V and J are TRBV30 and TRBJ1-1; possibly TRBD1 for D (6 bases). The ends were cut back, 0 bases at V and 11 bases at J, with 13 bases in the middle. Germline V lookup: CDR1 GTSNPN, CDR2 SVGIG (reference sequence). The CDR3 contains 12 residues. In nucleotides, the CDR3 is TGTGCCTGGAGTGTATACCAGGGGAACGCTTTCTTT. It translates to CAWSVYQGNAFF.

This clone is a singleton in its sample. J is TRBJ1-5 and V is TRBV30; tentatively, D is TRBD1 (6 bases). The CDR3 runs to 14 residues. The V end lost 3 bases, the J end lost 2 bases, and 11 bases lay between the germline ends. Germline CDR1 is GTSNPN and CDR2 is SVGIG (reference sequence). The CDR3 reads CAWSIKGGNQPQHF. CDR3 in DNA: TGTGCCTGGAGCATAAAGGGGGGCAATCAGCCCCAGCATTTT.

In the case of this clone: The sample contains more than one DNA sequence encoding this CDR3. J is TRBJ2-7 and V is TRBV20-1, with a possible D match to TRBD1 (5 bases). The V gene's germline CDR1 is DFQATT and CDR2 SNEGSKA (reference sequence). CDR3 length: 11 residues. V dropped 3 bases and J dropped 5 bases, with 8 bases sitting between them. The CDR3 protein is CSASSGNEQYF. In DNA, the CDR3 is TGCAGTGCTAGCTCAGGGAACGAGCAGTACTTC.

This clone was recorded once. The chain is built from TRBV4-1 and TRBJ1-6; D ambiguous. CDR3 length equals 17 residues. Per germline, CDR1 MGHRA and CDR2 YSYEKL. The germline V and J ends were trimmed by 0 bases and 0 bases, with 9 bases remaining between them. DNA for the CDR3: TGCGCCAGCAGCCAAGATTTCACGGCCTCCTATAATTCACCCCTCCACTTT. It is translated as CASSQDFTASYNSPLHF.

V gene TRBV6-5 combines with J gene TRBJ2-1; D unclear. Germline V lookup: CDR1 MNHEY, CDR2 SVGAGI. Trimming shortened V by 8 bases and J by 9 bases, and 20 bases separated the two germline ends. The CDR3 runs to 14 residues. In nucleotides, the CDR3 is TGTGCCAGCCTCCTCTCTCCAAGCTCGGGTGAGCAGTTCTTC. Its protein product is CASLLSPSSGEQFF.

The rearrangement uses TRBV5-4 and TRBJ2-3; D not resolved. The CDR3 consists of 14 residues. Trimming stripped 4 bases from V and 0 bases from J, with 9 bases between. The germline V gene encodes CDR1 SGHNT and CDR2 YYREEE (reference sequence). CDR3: CASSRYSSTDTQYF. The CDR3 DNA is TGTGCCAGCAGCCGCTATAGTAGCACAGATACGCAGTATTTT.

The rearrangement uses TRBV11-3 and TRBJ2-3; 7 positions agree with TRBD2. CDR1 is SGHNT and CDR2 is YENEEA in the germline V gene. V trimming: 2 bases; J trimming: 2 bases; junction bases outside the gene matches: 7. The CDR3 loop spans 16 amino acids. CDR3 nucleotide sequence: TGTGCCAGCAGCTTATCAGGGAGGGCGTCCACAGATACGCAGTATTTT. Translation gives CASSLSGRASTDTQYF.